Listed below are T cell receptor beta chains from one sample, sequenced in a study of T cell responses to AZD1222 COVID-19 vaccine. Only in-frame clones appear in the TCRdb table, and some are missing; sequencing was by immunoSEQ multiplex PCR. This repertoire shows 100,000 to 150,000 clones, 80% to 90% found once; its top ten account for more than 20%. The input for sequencing was peripheral blood, taken on day 0 of AZD1222 vaccination. These TCRs come from an adult in good health. CDR3s include the opening cysteine and the closing phenylalanine or tryptophan.

V gene	J gene	CDR3 protein
TRBV4-2	TRBJ1-1	CASSQGYTDEAFF
TRBV19	TRBJ1-1	CASSNRGSPAAFF
TRBV7-3	TRBJ2-2	CASSYIDGAGELFF
TRBV6-5	TRBJ1-3	CASRTASNTIYF
TRBV7-8	TRBJ2-7	CASSLVPGTTEGYF
TRBV29-1	TRBJ2-5	CSVLPGQGSQETQYF
TRBV29-1	TRBJ2-1	CSVEEARGKVNEQFF
TRBV4-2	TRBJ2-2	CASSRDLGVGELFF
TRBV14	TRBJ1-2	CASSQNFGSGGYTF
TRBV7-2	TRBJ2-7	CASSRNGQGASWDEQYF
TRBV10-3	TRBJ2-1	CATGTGGFYNEQFF
TRBV24-1	TRBJ1-4	CATSDPQSGGEKLFF
TRBV18	TRBJ1-2	CASSPGQRIMDGYTF
TRBV7-9	TRBJ1-6	CASSPAQGADNSPLHF
TRBV2	TRBJ1-5	CASSPGTLNGNQPQHF
TRBV19	TRBJ1-5	CASSRGRGNQPQHF